This T cell receptor beta chain was identified during a study of radiotherapy plus CTLA-4 blockade in lung cancer. Study as a whole: Objective responses were seen in around 17% of patients, disease control in over 25%.

Profiling relied on immunoSEQ multiplex PCR, and the TCRdb table lists in-frame clones only, not all of them. Of just over 60,000 clones listed, around three quarters were seen once; the top ten hold about 4.5%. Notes on the study in general: Radiotherapy with ipilimumab was followed by blood expansion of tumor-derived clones.

For this clone: Antigen specificity is unknown.

From germline, CDR1 is LGHNA and CDR2 YSLEER. The length of the CDR3 is 17 residues. The V end lost 0 bases, the J end lost 4 bases, and 15 bases lay between the germline ends. The receptor's source is a human donor with non-small cell lung cancer who had a complete response to radiotherapy plus ipilimumab. This chain uses TRBV4-3 with TRBJ2-2; possibly TRBD2 for D (5 bases). The sequences come from peripheral blood, collected from a patient treated with radiotherapy plus ipilimumab. The CDR3: CASSQEATGTSTGELFF. The CDR3 nucleotides read TGCGCCAGCAGCCAAGAGGCTACGGGAACGTCCACCGGGGAGCTGTTTTTT.